This TCR beta chain was sequenced for a study of blood T cell repertoires in COVID-19. Study in general: Specimens from acute and convalescent COVID-19 originated in the United States, Italy and Spain. Sample material is recorded as cDNA or gDNA derived from T cells, B-cell-depleted T cells, or PBMCs.

The authors' processing: Reference gene primer amplification gave estimated nucleated cell counts. Measured with immunoSEQ multiplex PCR; TCRdb has only the in-frame clones, and not every one. Clone size and V and J calls were adopted from that table, with D and trimming inferred from the DNA. The sample carries 70,000 to 90,000 clones, approximately 86% recorded once. Trimming removed 0 bases at V and 5 bases at J, with 14 bases between. The CDR3 totals 16 residues. The germline CDR1 and CDR2 sequences are SGHKS and YYEKEE (reference sequence). What was sequenced was peripheral blood. The V and J genes are TRBV5-5 and TRBJ1-4, with unresolved D. This clonotype was obtained from an elderly man with active or convalescent COVID-19. CDR3 loop: CASSLAVQTPNEKLFF. CDR3 nucleotide sequence: TGTGCCAGCAGCTTGGCGGTCCAAACCCCAAATGAAAAACTGTTTTTT. The complete variable domain, with remaining parts taken from reference TRBV5-5 and TRBJ1-4, reads DAGVTQSPTHLIKTRGQQVTLRCSPISGHKSVSWYQQVLGQGPQFIFQYYEKEERGRGNFPDRFSARQFPNYSSELNVNALLLGDSALYLCASSLAVQTPNEKLFFGSGTQLSVL.